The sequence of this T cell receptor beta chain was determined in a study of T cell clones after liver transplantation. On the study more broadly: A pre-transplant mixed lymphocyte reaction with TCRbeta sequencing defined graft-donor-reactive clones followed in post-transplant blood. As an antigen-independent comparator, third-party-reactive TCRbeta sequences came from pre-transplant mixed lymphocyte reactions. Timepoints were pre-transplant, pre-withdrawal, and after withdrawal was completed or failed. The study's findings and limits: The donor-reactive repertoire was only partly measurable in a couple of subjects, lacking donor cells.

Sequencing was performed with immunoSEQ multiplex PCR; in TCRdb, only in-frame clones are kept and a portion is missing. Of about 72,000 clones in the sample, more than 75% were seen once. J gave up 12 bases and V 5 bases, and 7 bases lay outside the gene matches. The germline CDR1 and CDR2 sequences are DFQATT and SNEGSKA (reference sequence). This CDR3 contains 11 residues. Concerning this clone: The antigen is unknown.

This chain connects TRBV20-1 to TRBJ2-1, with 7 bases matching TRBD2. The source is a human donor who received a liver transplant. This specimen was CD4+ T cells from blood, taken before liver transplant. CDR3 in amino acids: CSALAAPVQFF. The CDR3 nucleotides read TGCAGTGCTCTAGCGGCCCCGGTGCAGTTCTTC.